Below, 3 T cell receptor beta chains from the same sample are listed, as sequenced in a study of T cells expressing NK-cell markers. TCRdb re-called the 5' RACE reads and shows each CDR3 protein once, DNA omitted. Here the sample table reports hundreds of thousands of distinct CDR3 sequences. Sequences were obtained from blood T cells: a sorted CD56 or NKG2C T cell subset, CD4+ or CD8+ T cells, or bulk PBMC T cells (not recorded which). Receptors were obtained from a man between 18 and 35 years old in good health.

The chain is built from TRBV25-1 and TRBJ2-5; TCRdb calls TRBD1, which cannot be checked without DNA. The germline V gene has CDR1 MGHDK and CDR2 SYGVNS. The CDR3 contains 16 residues. Here the CDR3 reads CASSESPPGQEETQYF.

The chain combines TRBV7-9 with TRBJ2-5; the TCRdb call, TRBD2, lacks DNA for checking. Germline CDR1 reads SEHNR; CDR2 reads FQNEAQ (reference sequence). The CDR3 extends over 14 amino acids. Here the CDR3 reads CASSGTSDRETQYF.

V is TRBV24-1 and J is TRBJ1-5. The CDR3 loop spans 14 amino acids. The germline gives CDR1 KGHDR, CDR2 SFDVKD. This chain's CDR3 is CATSDRRWGQPQHF.